This record covers a single T cell receptor beta chain. Its antigen is unknown. Reverse transcription of roughly 0.5 to 1 ug RNA was carried out with random hexamers. Using its own MiXCR run on the immunoSEQ multiplex PCR reads, TCRdb lists one record per CDR3 protein. The data hold 120,000 to 150,000 distinct CDR3 sequences, with 85% to 95% observed a single time. The data were taken from a study of CD8 T cells in Susac syndrome. Notes on the study in general: The TCR sequencing and HLA analysis in the study involved a relatively small number of individuals, as the study acknowledged.

High-throughput TCR beta sequencing covered peripheral CD8+ and CD4+ T cells. CDR3 length: 14 residues. Germline lookup yields CDR1 LGHDT and CDR2 YNNKEL (reference sequence). The germline V and J ends were trimmed by 2 bases and 4 bases, with 11 bases remaining between them. J is TRBJ2-5 and V is TRBV3-1; tentatively, D is TRBD2 (6 bases). The sample was CD4+ T cells from PBMCs. This sequence originates from a human donor with multiple sclerosis. In nucleotides, the CDR3 is TGTGCCAGCAGCCAAATGGTGGAGGGAGAGACCCAGTACTTC. The encoded protein is CASSQMVEGETQYF.